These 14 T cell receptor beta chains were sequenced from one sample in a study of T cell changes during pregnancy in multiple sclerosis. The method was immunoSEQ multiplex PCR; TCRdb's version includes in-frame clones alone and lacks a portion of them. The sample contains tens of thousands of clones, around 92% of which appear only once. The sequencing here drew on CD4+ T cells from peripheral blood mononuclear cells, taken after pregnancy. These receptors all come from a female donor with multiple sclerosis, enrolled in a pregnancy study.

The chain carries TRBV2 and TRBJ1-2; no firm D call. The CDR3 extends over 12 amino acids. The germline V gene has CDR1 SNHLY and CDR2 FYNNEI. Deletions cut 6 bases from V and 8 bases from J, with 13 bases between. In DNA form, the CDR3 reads TGTGCCAGCAGAAGCCATGCACAGGGCTACACCTTC. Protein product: CASRSHAQGYTF.

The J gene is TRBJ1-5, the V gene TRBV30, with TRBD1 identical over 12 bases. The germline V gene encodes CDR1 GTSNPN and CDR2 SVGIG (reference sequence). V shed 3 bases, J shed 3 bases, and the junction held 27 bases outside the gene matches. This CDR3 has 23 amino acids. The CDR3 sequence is CAWRKRTTGFTGTGGETNQPQHF. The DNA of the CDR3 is TGTGCCTGGAGAAAAAGGACTACGGGCTTTACCGGGACAGGGGGCGAAACCAATCAGCCCCAGCATTTT.

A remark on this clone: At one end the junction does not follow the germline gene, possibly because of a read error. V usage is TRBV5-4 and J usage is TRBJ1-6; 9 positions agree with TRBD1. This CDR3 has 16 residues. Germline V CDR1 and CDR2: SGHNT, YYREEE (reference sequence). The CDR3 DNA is TGTGCCAGCACCTTGGGGACAGGGCTATCCCATTCACCCCTCCACTTT. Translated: CASTLGTGLSHSPLHF.

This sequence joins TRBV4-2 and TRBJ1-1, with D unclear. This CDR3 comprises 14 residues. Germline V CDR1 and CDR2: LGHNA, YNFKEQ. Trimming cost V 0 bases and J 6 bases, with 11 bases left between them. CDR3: CASSQEGRRAEAFF. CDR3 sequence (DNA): TGTGCCAGCAGCCAAGAGGGGAGGAGGGCTGAAGCTTTCTTT.

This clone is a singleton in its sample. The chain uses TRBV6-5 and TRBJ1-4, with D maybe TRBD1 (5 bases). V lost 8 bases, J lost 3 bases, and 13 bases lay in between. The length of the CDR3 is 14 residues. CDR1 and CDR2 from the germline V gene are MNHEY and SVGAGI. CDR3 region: CASRRGWANEKLFF. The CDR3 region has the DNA TGTGCCAGCCGTAGGGGTTGGGCTAATGAAAAACTGTTTTTT.

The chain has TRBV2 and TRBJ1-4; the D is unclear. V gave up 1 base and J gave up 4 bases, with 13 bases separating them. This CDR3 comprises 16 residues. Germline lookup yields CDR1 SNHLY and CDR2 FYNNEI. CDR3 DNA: TGTGCCAGCAGTGAAGATCGGGCGGGATATAATGAAAAACTGTTTTTT. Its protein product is CASSEDRAGYNEKLFF.

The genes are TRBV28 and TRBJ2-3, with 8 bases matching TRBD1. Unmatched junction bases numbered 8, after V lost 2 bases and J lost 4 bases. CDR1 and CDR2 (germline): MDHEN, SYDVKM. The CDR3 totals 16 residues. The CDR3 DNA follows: TGTGCCAGCAGTTTACCTGACAGGGGAAGAGCAGATACGCAGTATTTT. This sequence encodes CASSLPDRGRADTQYF.

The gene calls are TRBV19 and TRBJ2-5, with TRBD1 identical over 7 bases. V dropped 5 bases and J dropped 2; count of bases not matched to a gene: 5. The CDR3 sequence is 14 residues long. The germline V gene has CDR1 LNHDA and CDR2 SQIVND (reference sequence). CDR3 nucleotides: TGTGCCAGTAGTCTCGGGACAGATCAAGAGACCCAGTACTTC. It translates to CASSLGTDQETQYF.

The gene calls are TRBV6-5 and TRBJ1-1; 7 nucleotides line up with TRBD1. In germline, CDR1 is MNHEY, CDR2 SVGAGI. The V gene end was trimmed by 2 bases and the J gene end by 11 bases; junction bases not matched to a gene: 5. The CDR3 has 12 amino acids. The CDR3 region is CASSYRTGTAFF. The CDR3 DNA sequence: TGTGCCAGCAGTTACCGGACAGGTACGGCTTTCTTT.

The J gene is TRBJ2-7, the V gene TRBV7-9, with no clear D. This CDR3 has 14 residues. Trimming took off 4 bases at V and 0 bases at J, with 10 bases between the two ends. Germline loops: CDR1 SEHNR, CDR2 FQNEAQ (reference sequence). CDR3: CASSSHGRSYEQYF. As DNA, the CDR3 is TGTGCCAGCAGCTCCCACGGTCGCTCCTACGAGCAGTACTTC.

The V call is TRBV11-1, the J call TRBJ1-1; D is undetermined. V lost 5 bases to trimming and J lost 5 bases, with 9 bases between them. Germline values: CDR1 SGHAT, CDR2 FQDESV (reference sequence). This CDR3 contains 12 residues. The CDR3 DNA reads TGTGCCAGCAGCCTTGAGTTAACTGAAGCTTTCTTT. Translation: CASSLELTEAFF.

The CDR3: CASSQSHRQNTEAFF. DNA for the CDR3: TGCGCCAGCAGCCAGTCTCACAGGCAGAACACTGAAGCTTTCTTT. The chain uses TRBV4-3 and TRBJ1-1; TRBD1 might be the D (5 bases). V was pared by 3 bases and J by 1 base, with 12 bases between. Germline V gene sequence: CDR1 LGHNA, CDR2 YSLEER. CDR3 length: 15 amino acids.

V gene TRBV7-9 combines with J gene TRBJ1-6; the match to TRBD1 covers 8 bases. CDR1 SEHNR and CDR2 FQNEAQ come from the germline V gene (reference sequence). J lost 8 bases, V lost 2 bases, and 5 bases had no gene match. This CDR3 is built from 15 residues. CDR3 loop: CASSLIDRGYSPLHF. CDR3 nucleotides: TGTGCCAGCAGCTTAATTGACAGGGGCTATTCACCCCTCCACTTT.

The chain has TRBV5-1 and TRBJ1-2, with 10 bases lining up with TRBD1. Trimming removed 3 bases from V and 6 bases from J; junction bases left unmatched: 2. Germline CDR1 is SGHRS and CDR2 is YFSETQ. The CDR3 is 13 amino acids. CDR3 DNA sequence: TGCGCCAGCAGCTCAGGGACAGGGGATGGCTACACCTTC. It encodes CASSSGTGDGYTF.